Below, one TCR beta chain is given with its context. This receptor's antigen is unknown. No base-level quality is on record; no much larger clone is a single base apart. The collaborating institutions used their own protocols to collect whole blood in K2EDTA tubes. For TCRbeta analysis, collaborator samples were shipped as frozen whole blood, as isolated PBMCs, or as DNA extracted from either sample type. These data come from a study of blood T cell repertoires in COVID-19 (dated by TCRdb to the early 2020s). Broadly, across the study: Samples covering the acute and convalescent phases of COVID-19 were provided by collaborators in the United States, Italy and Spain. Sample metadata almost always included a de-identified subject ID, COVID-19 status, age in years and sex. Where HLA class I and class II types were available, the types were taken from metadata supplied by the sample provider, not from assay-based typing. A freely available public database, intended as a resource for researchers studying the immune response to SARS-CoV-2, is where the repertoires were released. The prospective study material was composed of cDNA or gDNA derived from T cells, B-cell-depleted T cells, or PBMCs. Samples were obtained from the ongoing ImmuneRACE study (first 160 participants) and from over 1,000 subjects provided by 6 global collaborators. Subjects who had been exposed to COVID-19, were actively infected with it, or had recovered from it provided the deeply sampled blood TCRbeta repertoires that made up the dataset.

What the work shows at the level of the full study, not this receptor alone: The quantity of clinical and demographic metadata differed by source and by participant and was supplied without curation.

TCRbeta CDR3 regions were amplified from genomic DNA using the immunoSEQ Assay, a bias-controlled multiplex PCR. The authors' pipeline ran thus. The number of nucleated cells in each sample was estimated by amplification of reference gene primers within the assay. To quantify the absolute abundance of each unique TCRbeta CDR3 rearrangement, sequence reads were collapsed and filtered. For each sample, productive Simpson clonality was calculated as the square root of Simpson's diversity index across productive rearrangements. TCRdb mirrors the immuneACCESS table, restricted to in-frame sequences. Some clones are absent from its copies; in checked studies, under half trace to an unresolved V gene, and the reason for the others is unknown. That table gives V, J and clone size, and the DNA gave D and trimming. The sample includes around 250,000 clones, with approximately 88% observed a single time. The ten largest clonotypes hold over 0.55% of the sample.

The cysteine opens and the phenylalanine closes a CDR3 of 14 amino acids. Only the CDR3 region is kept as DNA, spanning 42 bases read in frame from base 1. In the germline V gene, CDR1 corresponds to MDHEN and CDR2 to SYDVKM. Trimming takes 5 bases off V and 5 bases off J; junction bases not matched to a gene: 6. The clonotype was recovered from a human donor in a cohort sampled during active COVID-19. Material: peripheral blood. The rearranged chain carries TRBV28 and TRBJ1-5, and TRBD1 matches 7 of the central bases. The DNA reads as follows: TGTGCCAGCAGTATAACAGGGGAACATCAGCCCCAGCATTTT. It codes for CASSITGEHQPQHF.